The rows below give T cell receptor beta chains drawn from one sample of a study of T cells after yellow fever vaccination. TCRdb passed the 5' RACE reads through MiXCR, listing each CDR3 protein once. The sample gives about 260,000 distinct CDR3 sequences, roughly 3.7% of which show up once; around a fifth is in the top ten. Sequencing was performed on PBMCs, taken 15 days after the yellow fever booster vaccination. These receptors were obtained from a man between 18 and 35 years old who received the YFV17D yellow fever vaccine. Each CDR3 is given with its conserved first and last residue. D genes are given only for firm matches. Not all rows give a size; the values are once, few, many and, for expanded clones, a class.

>many|TRBJ1-1|14|TRBV6-5|NA
CASSYSIESSEAFF
TGTGCCAGCAGTTACTCGATTGAGAGTTCTGAAGCTTTCTTT
>many|TRBJ1-1|13|TRBV12-3/TRBV12-4|TRBD1
CASSGQESTEAFF
TGTGCCAGCAGCGGACAGGAGAGCACTGAAGCTTTCTTT
>NA|TRBJ2-1|13|TRBV13|NA
CASSLGHPNEQFF
TGTGCCAGCAGCTTAGGGCACCCAAATGAGCAGTTCTTC
>many|TRBJ2-7|17|TRBV18|TRBD1
CASSRRPPGQGSYEQYF
TGTGCCAGCTCACGCCGACCTCCGGGACAGGGATCCTACGAGCAGTACTTC
>many|TRBJ2-5|14|TRBV20-1|NA
CSAEHMTGRETQYF
TGCAGTGCCGAGCACATGACAGGGAGGGAGACCCAGTACTTC
>many|TRBJ2-3|16|TRBV27|TRBD1
CASSRRDRGRHDTQYF
TGTGCCAGCAGCCGCCGGGACAGGGGCCGCCACGATACGCAGTATTTT
>many|TRBJ1-1|15|TRBV12-3/TRBV12-4|NA
CASSLTGNLDTEAFF
TGTGCCAGCAGTTTGACGGGTAACTTGGACACTGAAGCTTTCTTT
>many|TRBJ1-2|14|TRBV7-2|NA
CASSLGWGSIGYTF
TGTGCCAGCAGCTTAGGTTGGGGGTCGATCGGCTACACCTTC
>many|TRBJ2-1|13|TRBV11-2|NA
CASSLDGNWEQFF
TGTGCCAGCAGCTTAGACGGGAACTGGGAGCAGTTCTTC
>many|TRBJ2-3|14|TRBV29-1|NA
CSVDQGGGTDTQYF
TGCAGCGTTGATCAGGGGGGTGGGACAGATACGCAGTATTTT
>many|TRBJ2-3|14|TRBV12-3/TRBV12-4|NA
CASSLAGGANTQYF
TGTGCCAGCAGTTTAGCGGGGGGCGCGAATACGCAGTATTTT
>many|TRBJ1-2|15|TRBV21-1|NA
CASSKAGDSNYGYTF
TGTGCCAGCAGCAAAGCGGGGGACTCTAACTATGGCTACACCTTC
>many|TRBJ1-1|14|TRBV11-2|TRBD1
CASKDREWVGEAFF
TGTGCCAGCAAGGACAGGGAGTGGGTGGGTGAAGCTTTCTTT
>many|TRBJ1-1|14|TRBV27|NA
CASSQKTENTEAFF
TGTGCCAGCAGTCAAAAGACAGAGAACACTGAAGCTTTCTTT
>few|TRBJ1-2|10|TRBV29-1|NA
CSVGPYGYTF
TGCAGCGTTGGCCCCTATGGCTACACCTTC
>many|TRBJ1-2|13|TRBV5-1|NA
CASSLGRDSGYTF
TGCGCCAGCAGCTTGGGCAGGGACTCTGGCTACACCTTC
>few|TRBJ1-2|14|TRBV7-2|NA
CASSPYPGAGGYTF
TGTGCCAGCAGCCCCTATCCGGGGGCAGGTGGCTACACCTTC
>many|TRBJ1-4|14|TRBV9|NA
CASSVTGSHEKLFF
TGTGCCAGCAGCGTTACCGGGTCGCATGAAAAACTGTTTTTT
>NA|TRBJ2-1|14|TRBV20-1|TRBD1
CSAIRGQGANEQFF
TGCAGTGCTATCCGGGGACAGGGCGCCAATGAGCAGTTCTTC
>many|TRBJ2-1|14|TRBV19|NA
CASSIAARGNEQFF
TGTGCCAGTAGTATAGCTGCCAGAGGGAATGAGCAGTTCTTC
>many|TRBJ2-5|15|TRBV25-1|NA
CASSEWAGDGETQYF
TGTGCCAGCAGTGAATGGGCAGGGGACGGGGAGACCCAGTACTTC